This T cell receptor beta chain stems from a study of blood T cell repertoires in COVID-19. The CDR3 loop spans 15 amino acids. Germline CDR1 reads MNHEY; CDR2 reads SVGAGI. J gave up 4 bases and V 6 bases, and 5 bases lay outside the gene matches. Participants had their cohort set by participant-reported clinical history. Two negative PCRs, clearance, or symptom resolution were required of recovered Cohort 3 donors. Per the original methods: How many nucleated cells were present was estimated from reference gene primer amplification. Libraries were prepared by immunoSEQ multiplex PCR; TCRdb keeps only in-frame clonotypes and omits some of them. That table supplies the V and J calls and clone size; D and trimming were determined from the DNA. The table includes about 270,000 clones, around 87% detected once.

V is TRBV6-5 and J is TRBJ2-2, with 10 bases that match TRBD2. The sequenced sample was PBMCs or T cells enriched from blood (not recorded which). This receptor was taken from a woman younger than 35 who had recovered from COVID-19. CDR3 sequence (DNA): TGTGCCAGCAGACCAGCGGGGGGGCCCACCGGGGAGCTGTTTTTT. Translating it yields CASRPAGGPTGELFF.